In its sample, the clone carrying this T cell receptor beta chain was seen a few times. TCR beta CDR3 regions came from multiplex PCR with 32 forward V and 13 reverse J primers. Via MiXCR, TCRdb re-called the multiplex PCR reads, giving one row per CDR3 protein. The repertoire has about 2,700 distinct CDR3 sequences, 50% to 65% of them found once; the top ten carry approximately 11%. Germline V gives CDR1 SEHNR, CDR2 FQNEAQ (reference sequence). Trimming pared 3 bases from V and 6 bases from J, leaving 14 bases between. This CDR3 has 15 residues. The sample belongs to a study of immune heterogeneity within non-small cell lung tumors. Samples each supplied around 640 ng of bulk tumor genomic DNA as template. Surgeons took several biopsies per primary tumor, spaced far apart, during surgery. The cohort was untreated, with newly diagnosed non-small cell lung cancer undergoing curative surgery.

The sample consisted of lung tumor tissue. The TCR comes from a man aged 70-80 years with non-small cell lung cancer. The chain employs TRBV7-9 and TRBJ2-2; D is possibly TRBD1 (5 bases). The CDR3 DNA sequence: TGTGCCAGCAGCTTGGGCAGGGATCTTGCCGGGGAGCTGTTTTTT. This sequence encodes CASSLGRDLAGELFF. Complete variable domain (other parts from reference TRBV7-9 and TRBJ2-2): DTGVSQNPRHKITKRGQNVTFRCDPISEHNRLYWYRQTLGQGPEFLTYFQNEAQLEKSRLLSDRFSAERPKGSFSTLEIQRTEQGDSAMYLCASSLGRDLAGELFFGEGSRLTVL.